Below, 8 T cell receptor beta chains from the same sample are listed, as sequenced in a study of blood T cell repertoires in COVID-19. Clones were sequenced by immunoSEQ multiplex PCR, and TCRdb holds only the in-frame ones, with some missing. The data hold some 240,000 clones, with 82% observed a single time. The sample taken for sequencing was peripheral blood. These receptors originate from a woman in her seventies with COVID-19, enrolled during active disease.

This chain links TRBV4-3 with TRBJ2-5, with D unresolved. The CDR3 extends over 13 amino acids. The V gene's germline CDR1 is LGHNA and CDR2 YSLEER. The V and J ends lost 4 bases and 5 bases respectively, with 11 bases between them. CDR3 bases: TGCGCCAGCAGCCCCAACCGTGAGGAGACCCAGTACTTC. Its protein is CASSPNREETQYF.

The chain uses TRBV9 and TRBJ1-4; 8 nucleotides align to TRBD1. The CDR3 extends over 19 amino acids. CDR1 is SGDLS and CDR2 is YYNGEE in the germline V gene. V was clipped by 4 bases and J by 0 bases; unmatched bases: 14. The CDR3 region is CASSTNRGTGGTTNEKLFF. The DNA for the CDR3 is TGTGCCAGCAGCACAAACAGGGGGACAGGCGGAACAACTAATGAAAAACTGTTTTTT. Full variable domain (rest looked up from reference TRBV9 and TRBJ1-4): DSGVTQTPKHLITATGQRVTLRCSPRSGDLSVYWYQQSLDQGLQFLIQYYNGEERAKGNILERFSAQQFPDLHSELNLSSLELGDSALYFCASSTNRGTGGTTNEKLFFGSGTQLSVL.

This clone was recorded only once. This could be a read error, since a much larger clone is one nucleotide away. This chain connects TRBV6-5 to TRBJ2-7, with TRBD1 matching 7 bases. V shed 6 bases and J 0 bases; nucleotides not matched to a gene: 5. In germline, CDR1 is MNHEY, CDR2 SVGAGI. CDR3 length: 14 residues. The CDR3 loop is CASRRTGSSYEQYF. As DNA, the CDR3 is TGTGCCAGCAGGCGGACAGGCAGCTCCTACGAGCAGTACTTC.

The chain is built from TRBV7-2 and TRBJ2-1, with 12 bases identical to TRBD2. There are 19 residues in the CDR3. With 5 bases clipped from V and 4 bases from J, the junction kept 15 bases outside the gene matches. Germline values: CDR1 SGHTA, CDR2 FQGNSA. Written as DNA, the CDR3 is TGTGCCAGCAGCCCCCGACTAGCGGGAGCTATTGGAATGTACAATGAGCAGTTCTTC. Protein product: CASSPRLAGAIGMYNEQFF.

CDR3 region: CATRQGHNTGELFF. The CDR3 bases are TGTGCCACCAGGCAAGGACACAACACCGGGGAGCTGTTTTTT. This chain uses TRBV15 with TRBJ2-2; tentative D call: TRBD1 (5 bases). Looked up from germline, CDR1 is LNHNV and CDR2 is YYDKDF (reference sequence). The CDR3 is 14 amino acids. V was shortened by 6 bases and J by 2 bases, with 10 bases between the two germline ends.

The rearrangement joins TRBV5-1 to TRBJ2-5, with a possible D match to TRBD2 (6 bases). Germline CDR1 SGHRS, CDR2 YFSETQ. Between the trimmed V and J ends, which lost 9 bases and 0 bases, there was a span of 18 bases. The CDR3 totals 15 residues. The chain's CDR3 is CATRREAGHQETQYF. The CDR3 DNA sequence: TGCGCCACCAGGAGGGAGGCGGGCCACCAAGAGACCCAGTACTTC. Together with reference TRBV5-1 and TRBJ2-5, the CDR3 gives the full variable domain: KAGVTQTPRYLIKTRGQQVTLSCSPISGHRSVSWYQQTPGQGLQFLFEYFSETQRNKGNFPGRFSGRQFSNSRSEMNVSTLELGDSALYLCATRREAGHQETQYFGPGTRLLVL.

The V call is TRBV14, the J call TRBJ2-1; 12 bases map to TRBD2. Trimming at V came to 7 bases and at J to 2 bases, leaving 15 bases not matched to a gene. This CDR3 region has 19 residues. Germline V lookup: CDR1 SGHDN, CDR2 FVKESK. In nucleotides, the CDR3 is TGTGCCAGCATCCCTAGCGGGAGGGCGGGGAACCGAACCTACAATGAGCAGTTCTTC. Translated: CASIPSGRAGNRTYNEQFF.

CDR3 sequence (DNA): TGTGCCAGCAGCCTCCGGACTGGGTTGAATCATGAAGCTTTCTTT. It encodes CASSLRTGLNHEAFF. The chain has TRBV3-1 (or the pseudogene TRBV3-2) and TRBJ1-1; D ambiguous. Trimming took 4 bases from V and 7 from J, leaving 19 bases between them. Germline V lookup: CDR1 LGHDT, CDR2 YNNKEL (reference sequence). This CDR3 has 15 amino acids.